The 27 T cell receptor beta chains below come from one sample, sequenced in a study of identical twins. TCRdb processed the 5' RACE reads anew with MiXCR; each CDR3 protein has one entry. The sample includes 1.5 million to 2 million distinct CDR3 sequences, more than 30% of them seen just once. Input material: cord blood. Receptors originate from a newborn girl in good health.

This chain joins TRBV20-1 and TRBJ1-1, with a possible D match to TRBD1 (5 bases). Trimming removed 6 bases at V and 0 bases at J, with 11 bases between. Germline CDR1 and CDR2: DFQATT and SNEGSKA (reference sequence). The CDR3 is 13 residues long. CDR3 bases: TGCAGTGCCGCGGGACGGATGAACACTGAAGCTTTCTTT. As protein: CSAAGRMNTEAFF.

This clonotype was found a few times. CDR3 nucleotides: TGTGCCAGCAGCTTCCGAGACGGATTGGGAGGCTACACCTTC. This codes for CASSFRDGLGGYTF. This chain connects TRBV13 to TRBJ1-2; D is undetermined. Germline V gene sequence: CDR1 PRHDT, CDR2 FYEKMQ (reference sequence). Trimming took off 3 bases at V and 8 bases at J, with 16 bases between the two ends. The CDR3 covers 14 residues. Full variable domain (missing parts from reference TRBV13 and TRBJ1-2): AAGVIQSPRHLIKEKRETATLKCYPIPRHDTVYWYQQGPGQDPQFLISFYEKMQSDKGSIPDRFSAQQFSDYHSELNMSSLELGDSALYFCASSFRDGLGGYTFGSGTRLTVV.

This chain links TRBV6-6 with TRBJ2-5; D is unclear. The J call may be mistaken, given a closer DNA end match to TRBJ2-7. The V gene's germline CDR1 is MNHNY and CDR2 SVGAGI (reference sequence). The CDR3 extends over 13 amino acids. The CDR3 DNA reads TGTGCCAGCAGTTACTCGCGGCACTACGAGCAGTACTTC. Translation gives CASSYSRHYEQYF.

This clonotype was seen only a few times. V usage is TRBV7-2 and J usage is TRBJ2-5; D is undetermined. The end of the DNA fits TRBJ2-7 better, so the J call may be wrong. The CDR3 loop spans 13 amino acids. Germline CDR1 reads SGHTA; CDR2 reads FQGNSA. The CDR3: CASSLEAKYEQYF. DNA for the CDR3: TGTGCCAGCAGCTTAGAGGCGAAATACGAGCAGTACTTC.

The gene calls are TRBV27 and TRBJ1-2; 8 bases align to TRBD1. There are 15 residues in the CDR3. The germline V gene encodes CDR1 MNHEY and CDR2 SMNVEV (reference sequence). V gave up 3 bases and J gave up 2 bases; unmatched junction bases: 5. CDR3 coding DNA: TGTGCCAGCAGTTTTCGGGACAGGCCGAACTATGGCTACACCTTC. Translating gives CASSFRDRPNYGYTF.

This clonotype was counted a few times. V usage is TRBV5-1 and J usage is TRBJ1-4; D not certain. The V end was cut by 0 bases, the J end by 6 bases, with 9 bases between. This CDR3 contains 14 residues. Germline CDR1 and CDR2: SGHRS and YFSETQ. CDR3 residues: CASSLVAGDEKLFF. The CDR3 region has the DNA TGCGCCAGCAGCTTGGTGGCAGGTGATGAAAAACTGTTTTTT.

The sample holds many counts of this clonotype. The genes are TRBV27 and TRBJ1-2, with 8 bases matching TRBD1. This CDR3 has 17 amino acids. After removal of 5 bases from V and 2 bases from J, the junction contained 13 bases not matched to a gene. CDR1 and CDR2 (germline): MNHEY, SMNVEV (reference sequence). This CDR3 is CASSLRLGQGRNYGYTF. In DNA, the CDR3 is TGTGCCAGCAGTCTCCGCCTTGGACAGGGACGAAACTATGGCTACACCTTC.

The rearrangement joins TRBV20-1 to TRBJ2-3; 7 bases match TRBD2. The CDR3 runs 14 residues. V shed 4 bases and J 2 bases; nucleotides not matched to a gene: 6. Germline V CDR1 and CDR2: DFQATT, SNEGSKA (reference sequence). In DNA form, the CDR3 reads TGCAGTGCTAAGGTGCGGGAGTCCACAGATACGCAGTATTTT. Translated: CSAKVRESTDTQYF.

This clonotype turned up a few times. This sequence joins TRBV4-1 and TRBJ1-2; D may be TRBD1 (6 bases). V shed 4 bases and J shed 1 base, with 16 bases lying between them. Per germline, CDR1 MGHRA and CDR2 YSYEKL. This CDR3 has 16 amino acids. Written as DNA, the CDR3 is TGCGCCAGCAGCCGTGGGGGGCAGGAGATTAACTATGGCTACACCTTC. Protein sequence: CASSRGGQEINYGYTF.

There are a few counts of this clonotype. The chain carries TRBV10-3 and TRBJ2-7; no reliable D call. CDR1 and CDR2 (germline): ENHRY, SYGVKD. This CDR3 region has 14 residues. V lost 6 bases, J lost 6 bases, and 18 bases lay in between. CDR3 sequence (DNA): TGTGCCATCAGCAACTCCGTTTTTTCGGGCGAGCAGTACTTC. It is translated as CAISNSVFSGEQYF.

About this clonotype itself: A junction boundary mismatches the germline segment, possibly from a read error. The chain employs TRBV7-8 and TRBJ2-4, with D possibly being TRBD1 or TRBD2 (5 bases each). The CDR3 is 15 amino acids. Germline CDR1 SGHVS, CDR2 FQNEAQ. CDR3 bases: TGTGCCAGCAGCTTAGCGGGGCTAGCCAAAACCATTCAGTACTTC. Translated: CASSLAGLAKTIQYF.

J is TRBJ2-1 and V is TRBV6-2 or TRBV6-3; 10 bases match TRBD2. This CDR3 is 17 amino acids long. V trimming: 2 bases; J trimming: 3 bases; junction bases outside the gene matches: 7. In germline, CDR1 is MNHEY, CDR2 SVGEGT. CDR3 sequence (DNA): TGTGCCAGCAGTTACCCGAGTGGACTAGCGGTCTACAATGAGCAGTTCTTC. It codes for CASSYPSGLAVYNEQFF.

This chain connects TRBV12-1 to TRBJ1-6; the table's D gene call, TRBD1, was not cross checked with the DNA. TRBV12-1 constitutes a pseudogene. The CDR3 has 18 residues. CDR3 loop: CVSSFGLQVNSYNSPLHF. In nucleotides, the CDR3 is TGTGTCAGCAGCTTTGGGCTACAGGTTAACTCCTATAATTCACCCCTCCACTTT.

The J gene is TRBJ2-5, the V gene TRBV20-1; 8 nucleotides agree with TRBD2. The germline V gene encodes CDR1 DFQATT and CDR2 SNEGSKA (reference sequence). Losses at the gene ends were 4 bases for V and 2 bases for J; bases not matched to a gene: 9. The CDR3 is 15 amino acids. The CDR3 region has the DNA TGCAGTGCTAACCCAGCGGGGGCCTTACAAGAGACCCAGTACTTC. Protein product: CSANPAGALQETQYF.

This clonotype was detected only a few times. The chain joins TRBV6-4 to TRBJ2-3; 10 nucleotides match TRBD1. The length of the CDR3 is 15 residues. V gave up 8 bases and J gave up 5 bases; unmatched junction bases: 10. The V gene's germline CDR1 is MRHNA and CDR2 SNTAGT. CDR3 protein: CASSDRDRGIDTQYF. The CDR3, as DNA: TGTGCCAGCTCTGACCGGGACAGGGGTATAGATACGCAGTATTTT.

This rearrangement joins TRBV6-1 to TRBJ1-3, with 7 positions matching TRBD1. Germline V gives CDR1 MNHNS, CDR2 SASEGT. CDR3 length: 16 amino acids. V dropped 2 bases and J dropped 0; count of bases not matched to a gene: 4. CDR3 in DNA: TGTGCCAGCAGTGAAAGGGACAGACCCTCTGGAAACACCATATATTTT. This gives the protein CASSERDRPSGNTIYF.

The table lists this clonotype with a few counts. The V call is TRBV6-2 or TRBV6-3, the J call TRBJ2-1; the match to TRBD2 covers 12 bases. This CDR3 comprises 16 residues. Per the germline V gene, CDR1 is MNHEY and CDR2 is SVGEGT. Germline trimming cut 2 bases from V and 8 bases from J; bases unmatched to any gene: 7. In DNA, the CDR3 is TGTGCCAGCAGTTACCCCGGACTAGCGGGGTCTGATGAGCAGTTCTTC. It is translated as CASSYPGLAGSDEQFF.

The rearrangement uses TRBV3-1 and TRBJ2-7; 10 bases match TRBD2. CDR3 size: 17 residues. Looked up from germline, CDR1 is LGHDT and CDR2 is YNNKEL (reference sequence). V trimming: 0 bases; J trimming: 5 bases; junction bases outside the gene matches: 10. The CDR3 protein is CASSQDWSASGSHEQYF. CDR3 in DNA: TGTGCCAGCAGCCAAGATTGGTCAGCTAGCGGGAGCCACGAGCAGTACTTC.

This clonotype was seen ten or more times. The rearrangement joins TRBV4-2 to TRBJ2-7; D call uncertain. CDR3 length equals 13 residues. The germline gives CDR1 LGHNA, CDR2 YNFKEQ. Trimming left V 2 bases short and J 0 bases short, with 5 bases between. CDR3 protein: CASSQKDSYEQYF. In DNA form, the CDR3 reads TGTGCCAGCAGCCAAAAGGACTCCTACGAGCAGTACTTC.

This clonotype was recorded only once. The chain combines TRBV19 with TRBJ2-7; 9 positions match TRBD1. The end of the DNA aligns better with TRBJ2-5, so the J call may be wrong. CDR1 is LNHDA, CDR2 SQIVND, per germline (reference sequence). This CDR3 comprises 13 residues. This CDR3 is CASSTGQGGTQYF. As DNA, the CDR3 is TGTGCCAGTAGTACGGGACAGGGTGGGACCCAGTACTTC.

V gene TRBV12-3 or TRBV12-4 combines with J gene TRBJ1-1; D is perhaps TRBD1 (5 bases). The CDR3 contains 13 residues. V lost 1 base and J 10 bases, leaving 13 bases between the germline ends. CDR3 in amino acids: CASSLVGQGRAFF. The CDR3 DNA reads as TGTGCCAGCAGTTTAGTAGGTCAGGGAAGAGCTTTCTTT.

At least ten counts were recorded for this clonotype. The rearrangement joins TRBV6-1 to TRBJ1-5; D gene uncertain. Germline V gene sequence: CDR1 MNHNS, CDR2 SASEGT. The CDR3 totals 14 residues. V shed 1 base and J shed 0 bases, with 4 bases lying between them. In DNA, the CDR3 is TGTGCCAGCAGTGAAGGGGGTAGCAATCAGCCCCAGCATTTT. This sequence encodes CASSEGGSNQPQHF.

This clonotype was detected only once. The genes are TRBV20-1 and TRBJ2-4, with 7 positions matching TRBD2. The CDR3 contains 14 residues. J was trimmed by 13 bases and V by 1 base; bases with no gene match: 13. From germline, CDR1 is DFQATT and CDR2 SNEGSKA (reference sequence). DNA for the CDR3: TGCAGTGCTAGAGTGGGGGGGAGCGACTACAAGCAGTACTTC. It is translated as CSARVGGSDYKQYF.

This clonotype was picked up many times. The V and J genes are TRBV6-2 or TRBV6-3 and TRBJ2-7, with 10 bases matching TRBD2. Per the germline V gene, CDR1 is MNHEY and CDR2 is SVGEGT. With 3 bases clipped from V and 0 bases from J, the junction kept 5 bases outside the gene matches. The length of the CDR3 is 16 residues. The CDR3 region has the DNA TGTGCCAGCAGTTATCGGACTAGCGGTCTCTCCTACGAGCAGTACTTC. Encoded protein: CASSYRTSGLSYEQYF.

This clonotype was detected a few times. The chain recombines TRBV29-1 with TRBJ2-1; tentative D call: TRBD1 (6 bases). Trimming removed 2 bases at V and 7 bases at J, with 9 bases between. This CDR3 region has 12 residues. Germline CDR1 and CDR2: SQVTM and ANQGSEA. Written as DNA, the CDR3 is TGCAGCGTTGAAAGCAGGGGTAATGAGCAGTTCTTC. Its protein product is CSVESRGNEQFF.

A few counts support this clonotype. The V gene is TRBV4-2, the J gene TRBJ2-1, with no clear D. The CDR3 spans 16 residues. Germline CDR1 reads LGHNA; CDR2 reads YNFKEQ. V was pared by 0 bases and J by 0 bases, with 9 bases between. CDR3 loop: CASSQERAASYNEQFF. The CDR3 bases are TGTGCCAGCAGCCAAGAAAGGGCTGCCTCCTACAATGAGCAGTTCTTC.

The rearrangement uses TRBV20-1 and TRBJ2-1, with D maybe TRBD2 (6 bases). The DNA end favors TRBJ2-7, so the J call may be wrong. Germline V lookup: CDR1 DFQATT, CDR2 SNEGSKA (reference sequence). This CDR3 comprises 15 residues. The CDR3: CSARDRLVVYNEQYF. Written as DNA, the CDR3 is TGCAGTGCTAGAGATAGACTAGTCGTCTACAATGAGCAGTACTTC.